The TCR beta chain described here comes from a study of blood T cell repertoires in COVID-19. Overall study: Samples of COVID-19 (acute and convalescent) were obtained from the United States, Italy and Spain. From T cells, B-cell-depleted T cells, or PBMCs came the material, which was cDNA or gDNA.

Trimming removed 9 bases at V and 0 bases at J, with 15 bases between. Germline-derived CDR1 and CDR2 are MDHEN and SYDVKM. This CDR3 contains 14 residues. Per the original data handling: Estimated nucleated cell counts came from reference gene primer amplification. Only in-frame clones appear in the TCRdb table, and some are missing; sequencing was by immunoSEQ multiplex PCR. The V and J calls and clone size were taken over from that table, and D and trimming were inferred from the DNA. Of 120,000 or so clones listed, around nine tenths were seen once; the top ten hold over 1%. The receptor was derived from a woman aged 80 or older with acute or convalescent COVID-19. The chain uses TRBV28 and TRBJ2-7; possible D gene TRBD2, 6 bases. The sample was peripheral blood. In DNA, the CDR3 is TGTGCCAGTGACGGGAGCCCCCCCTCCTACGAGCAGTACTTC. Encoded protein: CASDGSPPSYEQYF.